One and the same sample provided the 28 T cell receptor beta chains below, sequenced in a study of shared clonotypes between healthy human individuals. The method was immunoSEQ multiplex PCR; TCRdb's version includes in-frame clones alone and lacks a portion of them. The table shows over 2,000,000 clones, with about 94% occurring only once. CD8 cells regarded as naive lacked CD45RO, were positively chosen for CCR7, and omitted terminally differentiated effector memory CD45RA+ cells. The sequencing sample was made of naive CD8+ T cells from PBMCs. These receptor sequences come from a man in his late teens or twenties in good health. Some clones in this sample may be carry-over from other donors' samples.

This rearrangement joins TRBV27 to TRBJ2-7, with 9 bases identical to TRBD1. The germline V gene has CDR1 MNHEY and CDR2 SMNVEV (reference sequence). CDR3 length equals 16 residues. The ends lost 5 bases at V and 5 bases at J; junction bases unmatched: 13. The CDR3 reads CASSGVLGQGFHEQYF. As DNA, the CDR3 is TGTGCCAGCAGTGGGGTCCTGGGACAGGGTTTCCACGAGCAGTACTTC.

On this clone itself: This sample also contains other DNA sequences that code for the same CDR3. V gene TRBV28 combines with J gene TRBJ2-7, with D uncertain. Looked up from germline, CDR1 is MDHEN and CDR2 is SYDVKM. The CDR3 runs to 12 residues. The V gene lost 5 bases and the J gene lost 3 bases, with 8 bases spanning the gap. The chain's CDR3 is CASSLDYYEQYF. Written as DNA, the CDR3 is TGTGCCAGCAGTCTAGATTACTACGAGCAGTACTTC.

The genes are TRBV7-8 and TRBJ2-7, with D possibly being TRBD2 (5 bases). This CDR3 is built from 17 residues. The V end was cut by 6 bases, the J end by 7 bases, with 28 bases between. Germline V lookup: CDR1 SGHVS, CDR2 FQNEAQ. CDR3 region: CASRASGTSHMYGEQYF. DNA for the CDR3: TGTGCCAGCAGGGCTTCGGGAACCAGCCACATGTATGGGGAGCAGTACTTC.

The chain recombines TRBV10-3 with TRBJ2-7; maybe TRBD2 (7 bases). CDR1 and CDR2 (germline): ENHRY, SYGVKD. The CDR3 consists of 15 residues. V was clipped by 5 bases and J by 5 bases, with 19 bases between them. CDR3 loop: CAISTGGRALDEQYF. The CDR3, as DNA: TGTGCCATCAGTACGGGGGGCAGGGCTCTCGACGAGCAGTACTTC.

The chain carries TRBV7-9 and TRBJ2-1; 7 bases agree with TRBD2. CDR3 size: 19 residues. V lost 1 base, J lost 8 bases, and 20 bases stayed unmatched. Germline V lookup: CDR1 SEHNR, CDR2 FQNEAQ (reference sequence). This CDR3 is CASSLVVLLGGRPFYEQFF. The CDR3 DNA follows: TGTGCCAGCAGCTTAGTTGTCCTCCTTGGCGGGAGACCCTTCTATGAGCAGTTCTTC.

The chain uses TRBV10-3 and TRBJ2-5, with 7 bases aligning to TRBD1. The J call could be wrong; TRBJ2-7 is a better fit for the DNA end. The CDR3 covers 14 residues. Germline-derived CDR1 and CDR2 are ENHRY and SYGVKD. CDR3: CAIKQGVDIYEQYF. CDR3 coding DNA: TGTGCCATCAAGCAGGGGGTGGATATCTACGAGCAGTACTTC.

The chain joins TRBV6-6 to TRBJ1-2; 8 nucleotides match TRBD1. Germline V CDR1 and CDR2: MNHNY, SVGAGI (reference sequence). Trimming removed 1 base from V and 4 bases from J; junction bases left unmatched: 2. This CDR3 region has 14 residues. This chain's CDR3 is CASSYFTGGYGYTF. CDR3 DNA sequence: TGTGCCAGCAGTTACTTCACAGGGGGCTATGGCTACACCTTC.

The chain links TRBV5-1 to TRBJ1-1, with 9 bases lining up with TRBD1. This CDR3 has 18 residues. Germline CDR1 and CDR2: SGHRS and YFSETQ. The V segment lost 0 bases and the J segment 1 base; nucleotides outside the gene matches: 10. The CDR3 bases are TGCGCCAGCAGCTTGGCACTGGACAGGGGTGCGAGGAACACTGAAGCTTTCTTT. Amino acid sequence: CASSLALDRGARNTEAFF.

The sample holds one count of this clone. V is TRBV11-2 and J is TRBJ2-5; TRBD2 might be the D (6 bases). V lost 2 bases and J 5 bases, leaving 15 bases between the germline ends. The CDR3 runs 15 residues. Germline CDR1 is SGHAT and CDR2 is FQNNGV. The CDR3 protein is CASSLTSTHGETQYF. CDR3 nucleotide sequence: TGTGCCAGCAGCTTAACTAGCACACACGGGGAGACCCAGTACTTC.

CDR3: CASSGKDRGHTEAFF. CDR3 in DNA: TGTGCCAGCAGCGGGAAGGACAGGGGGCACACTGAAGCTTTCTTT. The chain combines TRBV9 with TRBJ1-1; 11 positions match TRBD1. CDR1 SGDLS and CDR2 YYNGEE come from the germline V gene. CDR3 length equals 15 residues. V shed 3 bases, J shed 3 bases, and the junction held 4 bases outside the gene matches.

The chain has TRBV9 and TRBJ1-3, with D maybe TRBD1 (5 bases). The CDR3 contains 15 residues. V lost 3 bases and J lost 4, with 14 bases in between. Germline lookup yields CDR1 SGDLS and CDR2 YYNGEE. Here the CDR3 reads CASSEAGRRGNTIYF. CDR3 DNA sequence: TGTGCCAGCAGCGAGGCGGGACGTAGAGGAAACACCATATATTTT.

The V gene is TRBV9, the J gene TRBJ2-6, with TRBD2 identical over 7 bases. The CDR3 is made up of 17 amino acids. Per germline, CDR1 SGDLS and CDR2 YYNGEE. With 4 bases clipped from V and 0 bases from J, the junction kept 7 bases outside the gene matches. This CDR3 is CASSPHSGYSGANVLTF. The CDR3 nucleotides are TGTGCCAGCAGCCCCCATAGCGGGTACTCTGGGGCCAACGTCCTGACTTTC.

The chain uses TRBV27 and TRBJ1-5, with D unclear. V gave up 2 bases and J gave up 3 bases, with 5 bases separating them. The CDR3 length is 13 residues. Germline loops: CDR1 MNHEY, CDR2 SMNVEV (reference sequence). The CDR3 sequence is CASSLNNNQPQHF. In nucleotides, the CDR3 is TGTGCCAGCAGTTTAAACAACAATCAGCCCCAGCATTTT.

The CDR3 loop is CASSFFLGDNEQFF. In DNA, the CDR3 is TGTGCCAGCAGCTTTTTCCTCGGGGACAATGAGCAGTTCTTC. V is TRBV5-4 and J is TRBJ2-1; D is possibly TRBD2 (5 bases). Trimming left V 2 bases short and J 5 bases short, with 11 bases between. This CDR3 is built from 14 residues. Germline V gene data show CDR1 as SGHNT and CDR2 as YYREEE (reference sequence).

A word on this clone: Other DNA sequences within the sample encode an identical CDR3. This sequence joins TRBV7-9 and TRBJ2-3; D call uncertain. CDR3 length equals 13 residues. Trimming pared 2 bases from V and 3 bases from J, leaving 6 bases between. CDR1 and CDR2 (germline): SEHNR, FQNEAQ (reference sequence). The CDR3 sequence is CASSLTQTDTQYF. The CDR3 DNA is TGTGCCAGCAGCTTAACCCAAACAGATACGCAGTATTTT. Based on the CDR3 plus reference TRBV7-9 and TRBJ2-3, the full variable domain is DTGVSQNPRHKITKRGQNVTFRCDPISEHNRLYWYRQTLGQGPEFLTYFQNEAQLEKSRLLSDRFSAERPKGSFSTLEIQRTEQGDSAMYLCASSLTQTDTQYFGPGTRLTVL.

The rearrangement uses TRBV27 and TRBJ1-6; tentatively, D is TRBD1 (5 bases). CDR3 length equals 14 residues. In germline, CDR1 is MNHEY, CDR2 SMNVEV (reference sequence). V dropped 8 bases and J dropped 3 bases, with 11 bases sitting between them. The CDR3 reads CASRGPIYNSPLHF. The CDR3 region has the DNA TGTGCCAGCCGGGGCCCAATCTATAATTCACCCCTCCACTTT.

This chain joins TRBV5-6 and TRBJ1-1; 7 nucleotides match TRBD1. V lost 8 bases, J lost 5 bases, and 9 bases stayed unmatched. This CDR3 has 13 amino acids. The germline gives CDR1 SGHDT, CDR2 YYEEEE. This CDR3 reads CASLGGQATEAFF. CDR3 in DNA: TGTGCCAGTTTGGGCGGACAGGCGACTGAAGCTTTCTTT. Full variable domain (outside the CDR3, taken from reference TRBV5-6 and TRBJ1-1): DAGVTQSPTHLIKTRGQQVTLRCSPKSGHDTVSWYQQALGQGPQFIFQYYEEEERQRGNFPDRFSGHQFPNYSSELNVNALLLGDSALYLCASLGGQATEAFFGQGTRLTVV.

The rearrangement joins TRBV19 to TRBJ1-2; no reliable D call. The germline V and J ends were trimmed by 7 bases and 6 bases, with 18 bases remaining between them. The CDR3 length is 14 residues. Germline CDR1 is LNHDA and CDR2 is SQIVND (reference sequence). The CDR3 loop is CASKPGGGWDGYTF. Here the CDR3 DNA reads TGTGCCAGTAAACCCGGAGGCGGATGGGATGGCTACACCTTC.

This chain uses TRBV7-2 with TRBJ2-3; no firm D call. Germline loops: CDR1 SGHTA, CDR2 FQGNSA. With 3 bases removed from V and 6 bases from J, the gap between germline ends came to 13 bases. The CDR3 spans 14 residues. The CDR3 DNA is TGTGCCAGCAGCTTTCGACGGAGTGGGGATACGCAGTATTTT. Translated: CASSFRRSGDTQYF.

The V gene is TRBV7-6, the J gene TRBJ1-1; a weak D match, TRBD1 (5 bases). Germline CDR1 and CDR2: SGHVS and FNYEAQ. CDR3 length: 15 amino acids. V was shortened by 4 bases and J by 4 bases, with 16 bases between the two germline ends. CDR3 bases: TGTGCCAGCAGCTCGTCGGCGGGGGGGTTCACTGAAGCTTTCTTT. As protein: CASSSSAGGFTEAFF.

V gene TRBV4-3 combines with J gene TRBJ2-3, with D maybe TRBD1 (6 bases). V lost 4 bases and J lost 8, with 19 bases in between. CDR3 length: 15 amino acids. From germline, CDR1 is LGHNA and CDR2 YSLEER. For the CDR3, the DNA is TGCGCCAGCAGCCCAGACAGGACGGCGTCAGGTACGCAGTATTTT. It codes for CASSPDRTASGTQYF.

The gene calls are TRBV11-2 and TRBJ2-3; 10 bases match TRBD2. Germline V gene sequence: CDR1 SGHAT, CDR2 FQNNGV. The CDR3 has 16 residues. With V trimmed by 5 bases and J by 6 bases, 11 bases remained unmatched. In nucleotides, the CDR3 is TGTGCCAGCAGCCCCGGGACTAGCGCGATCCACGATACGCAGTATTTT. Amino acid sequence: CASSPGTSAIHDTQYF.

The CDR3 here is CASGAGRYNEQFF. CDR3 in DNA: TGTGCCAGCGGGGCAGGACGCTACAATGAGCAGTTCTTC. J is TRBJ2-1 and V is TRBV6-5; D possibly corresponds to TRBD1 (5 bases). CDR3 length: 13 amino acids. Germline CDR1 reads MNHEY; CDR2 reads SVGAGI. The V and J ends lost 8 bases and 3 bases respectively, with 11 bases between them.

The CDR3 protein is CASSLLDVSYEQYF. For the CDR3, the DNA is TGTGCCAGCAGCTTACTCGATGTTTCCTACGAGCAGTACTTC. The chain uses TRBV7-9 and TRBJ2-7, with D unresolved. Germline-derived CDR1 and CDR2 are SEHNR and FQNEAQ (reference sequence). The germline V and J ends were trimmed by 2 bases and 1 base, with 9 bases remaining between them. The CDR3 is 14 amino acids.

The genes are TRBV7-8 and TRBJ2-5; 7 nucleotides align to TRBD1. J lost 1 base, V lost 5 bases, and 4 bases had no gene match. The CDR3 contains 14 residues. CDR1 SGHVS and CDR2 FQNEAQ come from the germline V gene. The CDR3 is CASSPQGPQETQYF. The CDR3 DNA is TGTGCCAGCAGCCCACAGGGGCCCCAAGAGACCCAGTACTTC.

The rearrangement uses TRBV7-8 and TRBJ2-2; the match to TRBD1 covers 9 bases. Looked up from germline, CDR1 is SGHVS and CDR2 is FQNEAQ. V shed 3 bases, J shed 2 bases, and the junction held 7 bases outside the gene matches. This CDR3 spans 17 amino acids. The CDR3 region is CASSFWRDRANTGELFF. The CDR3 coding sequence is TGTGCCAGCAGCTTTTGGAGGGACAGGGCCAACACCGGGGAGCTGTTTTTT. Looking up the rest from reference TRBV7-8 and TRBJ2-2 gives the full variable domain: GAGVSQSPRYKVAKRGQDVALRCDPISGHVSLFWYQQALGQGPEFLTYFQNEAQLDKSGLPSDRFFAERPEGSVSTLKIQRTQQEDSAVYLCASSFWRDRANTGELFFGEGSRLTVL.

In regard to this clone: Other DNA sequences in the sample encode the same CDR3. V usage is TRBV6-5 and J usage is TRBJ1-1, with TRBD1 matching 11 bases. The CDR3 totals 15 residues. V shed 2 bases, J shed 4 bases, and the junction held 3 bases outside the gene matches. Germline V lookup: CDR1 MNHEY, CDR2 SVGAGI. Here the CDR3 reads CASSYRTGGGTEAFF. The CDR3, as DNA: TGTGCCAGCAGTTACCGGACAGGGGGCGGCACTGAAGCTTTCTTT.

This sequence joins TRBV5-8 and TRBJ1-1; the D is unclear. V was shortened by 2 bases and J by 1 base, with 9 bases between the two germline ends. Germline V gene lookup returns CDR1 SGHTS and CDR2 YDEGEE. The CDR3 loop spans 14 amino acids. DNA for the CDR3: TGTGCCAGCAGCTTCCACGCAGGGAACACTGAAGCTTTCTTT. Its translation: CASSFHAGNTEAFF.